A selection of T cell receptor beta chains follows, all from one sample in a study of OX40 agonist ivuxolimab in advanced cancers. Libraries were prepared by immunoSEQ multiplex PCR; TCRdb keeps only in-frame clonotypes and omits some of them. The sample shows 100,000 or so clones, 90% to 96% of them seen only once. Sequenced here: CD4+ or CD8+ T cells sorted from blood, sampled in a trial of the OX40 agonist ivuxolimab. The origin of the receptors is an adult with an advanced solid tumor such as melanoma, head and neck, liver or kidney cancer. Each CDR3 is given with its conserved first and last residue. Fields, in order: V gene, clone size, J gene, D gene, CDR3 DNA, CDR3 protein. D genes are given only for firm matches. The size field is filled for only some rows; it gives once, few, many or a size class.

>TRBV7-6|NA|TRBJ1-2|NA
TGTGCCAGCAGCCCCGGTCTAAGTAGGGGCTACACCTTC
CASSPGLSRGYTF
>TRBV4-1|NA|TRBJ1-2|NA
TGCGCCAGCAGCCAAGTCGCGGTCTCCTATGGCTACACCTTC
CASSQVAVSYGYTF
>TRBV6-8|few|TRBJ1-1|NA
TGTGCCAGCAGGCACAAGAACACTGAAGCTTTCTTT
CASRHKNTEAFF
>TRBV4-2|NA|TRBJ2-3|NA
TGTGCCAGCAGCCGCCAGGGGCGCGGCACAGATACGCAGTATTTT
CASSRQGRGTDTQYF
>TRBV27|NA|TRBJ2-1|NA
TGTGCCAGCAGTCCCCAGGATAACCCCTCCTACAATGAGCAGTTCTTC
CASSPQDNPSYNEQFF
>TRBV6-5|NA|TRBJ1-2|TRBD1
TGTGCCAGCAGCTCCGGGACAGGCCTGATCTATGGCTACACCTTC
CASSSGTGLIYGYTF
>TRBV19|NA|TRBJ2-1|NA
TGTGCCAGTAGTATTTGGAGTGACAATGAGCAGTTCTTC
CASSIWSDNEQFF
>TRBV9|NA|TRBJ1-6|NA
TGTGCCAGCAGCGTCGAGGGGGAATGGGATTCACCCCTCCACTTT
CASSVEGEWDSPLHF
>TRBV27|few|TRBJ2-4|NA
TGTGCCAGCGGAGGTCACGCCAAAAACATTCAGTACTTC
CASGGHAKNIQYF
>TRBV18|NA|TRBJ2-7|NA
TGTGCCAGCTCACCACCGAGCGGCGAGCAGTACTTC
CASSPPSGEQYF